This passage covers 21 T cell receptor beta chains from one sample sequenced in a study of T cell repertoires in cytomegalovirus infection. The antigens of these receptors remain unknown. TCRdb reprocessed the reads via MiXCR and lists one record per CDR3 protein. The sample shows around 230,000 distinct CDR3 sequences, about 40% of them seen only once. Sequences were derived from CD8+ T cells from cultured PBMCs, sampled from culture after CMV antigen stimulation. The source of these receptors is a human donor in good health (CMV status not recorded). Some clones in this sample may be carry-over from other donors' samples.

The sample holds a few counts of this clonotype. The genes are TRBV29-1 and TRBJ2-7; 8 bases are a match to TRBD2. With 4 bases clipped from V and 3 bases from J, the junction kept 11 bases outside the gene matches. CDR1 SQVTM and CDR2 ANQGSEA come from the germline V gene. The CDR3 spans 15 residues. The CDR3 DNA follows: TGCAGCGTTGGTGGGTTGGAAACTAGCGGCTACGAGCAGTACTTC. Residues: CSVGGLETSGYEQYF.

The chain is built from TRBV27 and TRBJ1-6; D is ambiguous. V lost 3 bases and J lost 7, with 10 bases in between. CDR3 length: 14 residues. From germline, CDR1 is MNHEY and CDR2 SMNVEV (reference sequence). CDR3 in DNA: TGTGCCAGCAGTTTCGGGCAGGAGAATTCACCCCTCCACTTT. Translating it yields CASSFGQENSPLHF.

CDR3 DNA sequence: TGTGCTAGTGGTACCTCAGAGGGGGCTGGAAACACCATATATTTT. Its translation: CASGTSEGAGNTIYF. V gene TRBV12-5 combines with J gene TRBJ1-3, with D possibly being TRBD1 (6 bases). Trimming left V 5 bases short and J 2 bases short, with 13 bases between. The CDR3 covers 15 residues. Germline assignment: CDR1 LGHNT and CDR2 FRNRAP.

V and J are TRBV7-2 and TRBJ2-5; 7 nucleotides agree with TRBD1. CDR3 size: 14 residues. Looked up from germline, CDR1 is SGHTA and CDR2 is FQGNSA. Trimming took 7 bases from V and 10 from J; bases not matched to a gene: 15. The DNA for the CDR3 is TGTGCCAGCACCCACACCGGGACCCCAGGGGGCCAGTACTTC. Amino acid sequence: CASTHTGTPGGQYF.

This clonotype was counted ten times or more. The chain uses TRBV7-8 and TRBJ1-1; tentative D call: TRBD1 (6 bases). This CDR3 has 14 residues. V lost 7 bases and J 7 bases, leaving 19 bases between the germline ends. The germline V gene has CDR1 SGHVS and CDR2 FQNEAQ. For the CDR3, the DNA is TGTGCCAGCACCCCGTTTGTGGGGGCCGATGAAGCTTTCTTT. As protein: CASTPFVGADEAFF. Full variable domain (outside the CDR3, taken from reference TRBV7-8 and TRBJ1-1): GAGVSQSPRYKVAKRGQDVALRCDPISGHVSLFWYQQALGQGPEFLTYFQNEAQLDKSGLPSDRFFAERPEGSVSTLKIQRTQQEDSAVYLCASTPFVGADEAFFGQGTRLTVV.

The chain has TRBV27 and TRBJ1-5; D not certain. Germline assignment: CDR1 MNHEY and CDR2 SMNVEV (reference sequence). Trimming removed 2 bases from V and 5 bases from J, with 7 bases in between. The CDR3 has 13 residues. CDR3 bases: TGTGCCAGCAGTTTAGTTGGGGATCAGCCCCAGCATTTT. This sequence encodes CASSLVGDQPQHF.

The gene calls are TRBV24-1 and TRBJ2-3; 7 nucleotides align to TRBD1. Looked up from germline, CDR1 is KGHDR and CDR2 is SFDVKD. V lost 0 bases to trimming and J lost 0 bases; unmatched junction nucleotides: 11. The CDR3 runs 19 residues. CDR3 amino acids: CATSDLRTQGRSSTDTQYF. CDR3 coding DNA: TGTGCCACCAGTGATTTGCGTACACAGGGGCGATCTAGCACAGATACGCAGTATTTT.

The gene calls are TRBV7-9 and TRBJ2-5; 12 nucleotides match TRBD2. This CDR3 spans 16 amino acids. From germline, CDR1 is SEHNR and CDR2 FQNEAQ (reference sequence). Trimming at V came to 5 bases and at J to 5 bases, leaving 9 bases not matched to a gene. The CDR3 is CASSATSGGAWETQYF. For the CDR3, the DNA is TGTGCCAGCAGCGCGACTAGCGGGGGAGCATGGGAGACCCAGTACTTC.

This clonotype was observed a handful of times. The V and J genes are TRBV27 and TRBJ2-7; TRBD1 agrees at 7 bases. J was trimmed by 2 bases and V by 0 bases; bases with no gene match: 4. This CDR3 has 15 amino acids. The germline CDR1 and CDR2 sequences are MNHEY and SMNVEV (reference sequence). As DNA, the CDR3 is TGTGCCAGCAGTTTATCTGGGACAGCAGCCTACGAGCAGTACTTC. This gives the protein CASSLSGTAAYEQYF.

This clonotype has more than one count but fewer than ten. CDR3 in DNA: TGTGCCAGCAGCTACGGACAGGCGACTTACTATGGCTACACCTTC. Its translation is CASSYGQATYYGYTF. V usage is TRBV7-9 and J usage is TRBJ1-2, with TRBD1 matching over 7 bases. The CDR3 covers 15 residues. J lost 3 bases, V lost 4 bases, and 8 bases had no gene match. From germline, CDR1 is SEHNR and CDR2 FQNEAQ (reference sequence).

This clonotype was found a few times. This rearrangement joins TRBV12-3 or TRBV12-4 to TRBJ1-1; D may be TRBD1 (6 bases). This CDR3 region has 14 residues. V was clipped by 6 bases and J by 0 bases, with 11 bases between them. The CDR3 DNA reads as TGTGCCAGCAGGGGGGGGCCAGTGAACACTGAAGCTTTCTTT. Its protein is CASRGGPVNTEAFF.

Many counts were recorded for this clonotype. V gene TRBV7-8 combines with J gene TRBJ2-1; a weak D match, TRBD1 (6 bases). This CDR3 has 16 residues. Trimming removed 1 base at V and 6 bases at J, with 16 bases between. Germline lookup yields CDR1 SGHVS and CDR2 FQNEAQ. DNA for the CDR3: TGTGCCAGCAGCTTAGTCTTGCCAGGGGAGAGCAATGAGCAGTTCTTC. This codes for CASSLVLPGESNEQFF.

This clonotype was found many times. The chain carries TRBV6-1 and TRBJ2-5; TRBD2 agrees at 10 bases. The V gene's germline CDR1 is MNHNS and CDR2 SASEGT. The CDR3 is 14 amino acids. V dropped 8 bases and J dropped 4; count of bases not matched to a gene: 7. This CDR3 is CASGASGRGETQYF. The DNA for the CDR3 is TGTGCCAGCGGGGCTAGCGGGAGAGGAGAGACCCAGTACTTC.

This clonotype was seen only a few times. The chain carries TRBV9 and TRBJ2-1; a possible D gene is TRBD2 (6 bases). Germline V CDR1 and CDR2: SGDLS, YYNGEE. With 0 bases removed from V and 8 bases from J, the gap between germline ends came to 15 bases. The CDR3 covers 15 residues. The chain's CDR3 is CASSVEGRGVDEQFF. CDR3 DNA sequence: TGTGCCAGCAGCGTAGAGGGGCGGGGCGTGGATGAGCAGTTCTTC.

The chain links TRBV11-2 to TRBJ2-7, with 8 positions matching TRBD1. Trimming removed 6 bases from V and 0 bases from J; junction bases left unmatched: 7. CDR1 and CDR2 (germline): SGHAT, FQNNGV. CDR3 length: 15 amino acids. The CDR3: CASRSRDRSSYEQYF. CDR3 DNA: TGTGCCAGCAGATCTAGGGACAGGTCCTCCTACGAGCAGTACTTC.

The chain uses TRBV6-5 and TRBJ2-5; D may be TRBD1 or TRBD2 (6 bases each). V was trimmed by 4 bases and J by 4 bases, leaving 16 bases between them. This CDR3 spans 15 amino acids. Germline V gene data show CDR1 as MNHEY and CDR2 as SVGAGI. Written as DNA, the CDR3 is TGTGCCAGCAGTTTGTTGGGGGGCCTAGGAGAGACCCAGTACTTC. Its protein product is CASSLLGGLGETQYF.

A few counts support this clonotype. The genes are TRBV20-1 and TRBJ2-5, with 9 nucleotides matching TRBD2. The CDR3 loop spans 15 amino acids. J lost 1 base, V lost 7 bases, and 10 bases had no gene match. The germline CDR1 and CDR2 sequences are DFQATT and SNEGSKA (reference sequence). The CDR3 sequence is CSGLAGNEGQETQYF. The CDR3 DNA follows: TGCAGTGGTCTAGCGGGGAATGAGGGCCAAGAGACCCAGTACTTC.

The V call is TRBV27, the J call TRBJ2-7, with a tentative D call TRBD2 (5 bases). The CDR3 runs to 12 residues. Per germline, CDR1 MNHEY and CDR2 SMNVEV (reference sequence). V shed 5 bases and J shed 5 bases, with 10 bases lying between them. The CDR3 loop is CASSLFGDEQYF. The CDR3 bases are TGTGCCAGCAGTCTCTTCGGGGACGAGCAGTACTTC.

The gene calls are TRBV7-2 and TRBJ1-4; D gene ambiguous. Germline V lookup: CDR1 SGHTA, CDR2 FQGNSA. The ends were cut back, 5 bases at V and 16 bases at J, with 20 bases in the middle. This CDR3 is built from 13 residues. DNA of the CDR3: TGTGCCAGCAGCACCCGGGCGCATGAAAAAACGTTTTTT. This codes for CASSTRAHEKTFF.

This clonotype has only a few counts. The chain uses TRBV7-6 and TRBJ2-7; 7 nucleotides line up with TRBD2. J lost 1 base, V lost 1 base, and 16 bases had no gene match. Looked up from germline, CDR1 is SGHVS and CDR2 is FNYEAQ. CDR3 length equals 19 residues. The CDR3 sequence: CASSLGGGGSGARSYEQYF. CDR3 coding DNA: TGTGCCAGCAGCTTAGGGGGGGGGGGTAGCGGAGCAAGATCCTACGAGCAGTACTTC.

Only a few counts were recorded for this clonotype. The junction shows a germline mismatch at one end, possibly a read error. The CDR3 spells CASSLVGLGEIGTGELFF. In nucleotides, the CDR3 is TGTGCTAGCAGCTTAGTGGGACTAGGAGAGATTGGTACCGGGGAGCTGTTTTTT. The V gene is TRBV7-6, the J gene TRBJ2-2; 8 bases are shared with TRBD2. The germline V gene encodes CDR1 SGHVS and CDR2 FNYEAQ. CDR3 length: 18 amino acids.